This TCR beta chain was observed in a study of T cells in Graves' hyperthyroidism and ophthalmopathy. Germline lookup yields CDR1 SGHRS and CDR2 YFSETQ. Trimming left V 5 bases short and J 8 bases short, with 10 bases between. The CDR3 extends over 11 amino acids. Using RNA transcripts as the source, TCR beta CDR3 regions were amplified. Primed by the HTBI set, a first-round RT-PCR was run on the TCR CDR3. Each CDR3 protein is one row after TCRdb ran MiXCR on the multiplex PCR reads. The sample contains about half a million distinct CDR3 sequences, roughly 15% of which appear only once. Clinical symptoms, serum thyroxine and TRAb, thyroid ultrasound and orbital computed tomography together formed the diagnostic basis.

The chain combines TRBV5-1 with TRBJ1-2; D ambiguous. Source material: blood. This TCR was recovered from a woman in her twenties or thirties with Graves' ophthalmopathy. CDR3 loop: CASRGFRGYTF. As DNA, the CDR3 is TGCGCCAGCAGGGGCTTTCGGGGCTACACCTTC.